The rows below give T cell receptor beta chains drawn from one sample of a study of T cell responses to AZD1222 COVID-19 vaccine. Sequencing was performed with immunoSEQ multiplex PCR; in TCRdb, only in-frame clones are kept and a portion is missing. The repertoire holds approximately 140,000 clones, with about 92% as singletons. This material consisted of peripheral blood, taken on day 0 of AZD1222 vaccination. These receptors originate from an adult in good health. CDR3s include the opening cysteine and the closing phenylalanine or tryptophan.

V: TRBV5-6; J: TRBJ2-3; CDR3: CASSPGQGATDTQYF
V: TRBV10-3; J: TRBJ1-1; CDR3: CAISALDSNTEAFF
V: TRBV18; J: TRBJ2-5; CDR3: CASSPRGTSQGYRTQYF
V: TRBV7-2; J: TRBJ1-1; CDR3: CASSFRTGVNTEAFF
V: TRBV10-3; J: TRBJ1-2; CDR3: CAIRGENYGYTF
V: TRBV9; J: TRBJ1-2; CDR3: CASSPRGGDGNYGYTF
V: TRBV3-1/TRBV3-2; J: TRBJ1-2; CDR3: CASSQDVGAGYTF
V: TRBV10-3; J: TRBJ2-7; CDR3: CAIREGTSGRYEQYF
V: TRBV11-2; J: TRBJ2-1; CDR3: CASSFLAGEGNEQFF
V: TRBV5-1; J: TRBJ1-5; CDR3: CASSPGQGNQPQHF
V: TRBV7-9; J: TRBJ1-6; CDR3: CASSLVQGSNSPLHF
V: TRBV5-1; J: TRBJ1-6; CDR3: CACCLEVGVGGSPLHF
V: TRBV11-2; J: TRBJ1-1; CDR3: CASSLGLLNTEAFF
V: TRBV28; J: TRBJ1-2; CDR3: CASSLPGGWVYGYTF
V: TRBV20-1; J: TRBJ2-1; CDR3: CSARATSAKSNEQFF
V: TRBV6-6; J: TRBJ2-5; CDR3: CASRTVETQYF
V: TRBV5-6; J: TRBJ2-7; CDR3: CASSLVPGGAYEQYF
V: TRBV5-5; J: TRBJ2-1; CDR3: CASSWTSGESDEQFF
V: TRBV5-6; J: TRBJ1-2; CDR3: CASSPRGGATNYGYTF
V: TRBV6-1; J: TRBJ2-3; CDR3: CASSERGLAGVGDTQYF
V: TRBV20-1; J: TRBJ1-5; CDR3: CSASRPQGGYQPQHF
V: TRBV28; J: TRBJ1-1; CDR3: CASSKTGWTEAFF
V: TRBV4-3; J: TRBJ2-1; CDR3: CASSQLSAGEQFF
V: TRBV4-2; J: TRBJ2-1; CDR3: CASSQEQVESSYNEQFF
V: TRBV7-2; J: TRBJ2-7; CDR3: CASSLGLSRYEQYF
V: TRBV9; J: TRBJ1-1; CDR3: CASSVEGGVTEAFF
V: TRBV9; J: TRBJ1-1; CDR3: CASSSPGIGPTTEAFF
V: TRBV6-4; J: TRBJ2-3; CDR3: CASSPTLAGADTQYF
V: TRBV15; J: TRBJ2-3; CDR3: CATSRALTSSTDTQYF
V: TRBV3-1/TRBV3-2; J: TRBJ1-2; CDR3: CATTDYNYGYTF
V: TRBV27; J: TRBJ2-1; CDR3: CASRDTGTPGNEQFF
V: TRBV3-1/TRBV3-2; J: TRBJ1-6; CDR3: CASSQGARYNSPLHF
V: TRBV4-3; J: TRBJ1-4; CDR3: CASSQEGAINEKLFF
V: TRBV6-5; J: TRBJ2-1; CDR3: CASRKTGGNDNEQFF